This T cell receptor beta chain was documented in a study of shared clonotypes between healthy human individuals (TCRdb year 2020). Context from the whole study: Three men and two women, aged 18 to 49 years, made up the cohort. For each donor, CD4 naive and CD4 memory were each given three plates, CD8 naive was given two plates, and CD8 memory was given one plate. The study deeply sequenced blood TCR repertoires of roughly five healthy adults to estimate repertoire size and the extent of clonotype sharing between individuals. Different laboratories and diverse techniques were used to prepare libraries and sequence TCR repertoires, to increase sequencing depth and limit assay-specific biases. Leukapheresis yielded between about 0.8 and 9.5 billion PBMCs per donor. Findings and caveats that apply to the study as a whole: Because the study included a small number of donors, the genetic and exposure-history diversity represented was limited. Based on pairwise subsampling, the degree of clonotype sharing among donors was expected to be affected by sequencing depth. Rarefaction of sorted-subset datasets indicated incomplete sequencing despite the large sequencing depth. Sampling was restricted to blood, and TCR repertoires in tissue are likely to differ from TCR repertoires in blood. Around 5% of naive CD4, 3.5% of naive CD8, about 2.1% of memory CD4, and approximately 0.39% of memory CD8 clonotypes were shared across several donors. Clonotypes shared by all four sorted-subset donors showed higher generation probabilities than non-shared clonotypes. Estimated clonotype richness was generally larger for naive than for memory subsets.

From the germline V gene, CDR1 is SQVTM and CDR2 is ANQGSEA. There are 14 amino acids in the CDR3, from cysteine to phenylalanine inclusive. The sequence is cut down to CDR3 DNA, 42 bases in frame from base 1. The junction shows trimming of 2 bases on V and 5 bases on J, plus 12 bases between the germline ends. Using the deep immunoSEQ assay, TCR CDR3 regions were amplified from genomic DNA by multiplex PCR. Genomic DNA extracted from each cell subset was distributed evenly over all wells of several immunoSEQ 96-well plates, and each plate served as one replicate. For sorted subsets, each replicate PCR was loaded with roughly 0.2 ug genomic DNA, equivalent to about 30,000 T cell genomes. The purified libraries were quantified using a Qubit 3.0 fluorometer, sized with a Bioanalyzer 2100, and then quantified again using the KAPA Library Quantification kit. Every immunoSEQ 96-well plate was sequenced on a dedicated single-read 150-cycle Illumina NextSeq 550 flow cell. The study's processing was this. Because the immunoSEQ output included only junctional sequences and no quality scores, the filtering could not be the same as the filtering used for full-length reads. To assign V/J genes and CDR3, sequences were annotated against IMGT germline references using PyIR, a Python wrapper for IgBLAST v1.9. Reads were removed for weak V/J assignments (E-value above 1e-6), missing CDR3, stop codons, out-of-frame junctions, or ambiguous translated residues. V3J clonotypes were defined by identical inferred V gene, J gene, and CDR3 amino acid sequence. Percentage overlap between repertoires was computed as shared unique clonotypes divided by the size of the smaller repertoire. RTK rarefaction, the Chao1 estimator, and Recon v2.1 estimates of unobserved clonotypes were used to assess repertoire richness. Generation probabilities were computed with OLGA for all TCRbeta clonotypes obtained by the gDNA method from several donors. The source is immuneACCESS, and TCRdb retained only in-frame sequences with V and J called. Part of the clones is not carried over; for the studies checked, unresolved V genes explain less than half of this, and the remainder is unexplained. V and J calls and clone size follow that table, whereas D and trimming were derived from the DNA. Recorded for this sample are about 650,000 clones; 95% to 96% of them occurred a single time. The biggest ten clones account for 0.11% of the sample.

CD8 naive samples were CD45RO-negative cells positively selected for CCR7, giving a CD45RA+CCR7+ population that excluded TemRA cells. Donors were healthy HIV-negative adults with no recently reported acute infections or vaccinations. Every donor was a Caucasian adult residing in Nashville, Tennessee, USA. After blood collection by leukapheresis, PBMCs were isolated using Ficoll-Histopaque density gradient centrifugation and then cryopreserved in the vapor phase of liquid nitrogen. Analytical flow cytometry was used to check the purity and quantity of every magnetically sorted T cell population. Genomic DNA was isolated from each sorted fraction and quantified by UV absorbance on a Nanodrop 2000c. Comment on this clone: Its antigen is not yet known. Base qualities are not recorded, but no much larger clone differs from it by a single base.

The receptor comes from a woman aged 25 to 39 in good health. The sequenced sample consisted of naive CD8+ T cells sorted from blood. Interpreted using the paper, the cell subset or site label stands for: CD45RA+CCR7+. The chain is assembled from TRBV29-1 and TRBJ2-2; no D segment can be confidently identified. The sequenced DNA is TGCAGCGTTGAATTACGTTGGCGGACCGGGGAGCTGTTTTTT. It is translated as CSVELRWRTGELFF.